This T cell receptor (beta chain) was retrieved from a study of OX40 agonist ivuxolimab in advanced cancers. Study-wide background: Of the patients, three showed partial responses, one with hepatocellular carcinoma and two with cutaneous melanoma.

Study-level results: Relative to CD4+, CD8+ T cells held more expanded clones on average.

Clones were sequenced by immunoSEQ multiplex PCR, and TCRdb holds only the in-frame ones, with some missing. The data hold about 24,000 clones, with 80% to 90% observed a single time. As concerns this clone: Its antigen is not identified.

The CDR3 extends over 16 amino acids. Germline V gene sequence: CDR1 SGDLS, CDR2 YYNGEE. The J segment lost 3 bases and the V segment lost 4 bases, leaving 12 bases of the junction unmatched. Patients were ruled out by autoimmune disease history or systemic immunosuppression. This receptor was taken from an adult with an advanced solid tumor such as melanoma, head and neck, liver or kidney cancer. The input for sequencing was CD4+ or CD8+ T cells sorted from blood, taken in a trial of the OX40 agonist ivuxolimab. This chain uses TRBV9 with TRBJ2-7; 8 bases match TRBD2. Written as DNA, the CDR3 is TGTGCCAGCAGCCTGGGAGCGGGAGTACCCTTCTACGAGCAGTACTTC. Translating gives CASSLGAGVPFYEQYF.